The 15 T cell receptor beta chains below all came from one sample that was sequenced in a study of Graves' ophthalmopathy and Graves' hyperthyroidism. The TCR beta CDR3 regions underwent amplification from RNA transcripts. Investigators did first-round RT-PCR with HTBI primers, then second-round multiplex PCR. Using its own MiXCR run on the multiplex PCR reads, TCRdb lists one record per CDR3 protein. Among under 350,000 distinct CDR3 sequences listed, 17% were seen once. The sample taken for sequencing was peripheral blood. The receptors shown here come from an adult man with Graves' ophthalmopathy.

This clonotype occurred many times. V and J are TRBV6-5 and TRBJ1-1, with no clear D. This CDR3 region has 14 residues. CDR1 MNHEY and CDR2 SVGAGI come from the germline V gene. Trimming took 3 bases from V and 4 from J, leaving 12 bases between them. The CDR3 coding sequence is TGTGCCAGCAGTTATCACCAAGGCCGCACTGAAGCTTTCTTT. Its protein product is CASSYHQGRTEAFF.

The table lists this clonotype with many counts. V and J are TRBV4-1 and TRBJ1-2; perhaps TRBD1 as D (6 bases). Per germline, CDR1 MGHRA and CDR2 YSYEKL. Trimming left V 2 bases short and J 4 bases short, with 8 bases between. This CDR3 has 13 residues. The DNA of the CDR3 is TGCGCCAGCAGCCAAACGGACAGCTATGGCTACACCTTC. Protein product: CASSQTDSYGYTF.

This clonotype was recorded many times. CDR3 amino acids: CSVEDPQAHSGNTIYF. The CDR3 DNA follows: TGCAGCGTTGAAGATCCCCAGGCACACTCTGGAAACACCATATATTTT. The chain uses TRBV29-1 and TRBJ1-3; D remains unclear. Trimming removed 0 bases from V and 0 bases from J, with 12 bases in between. Germline assignment: CDR1 SQVTM and CDR2 ANQGSEA. The CDR3 runs 16 residues.

In its sample, this clonotype was seen many times. V and J are TRBV14 and TRBJ1-6, with 9 bases matching TRBD1. CDR1 and CDR2 from the germline V gene are SGHDN and FVKESK. The V gene end was trimmed by 6 bases and the J gene end by 8 bases; junction bases not matched to a gene: 2. CDR3 length equals 13 residues. The CDR3: CASRQGAHSPLHF. As DNA, the CDR3 is TGTGCCAGCAGACAGGGGGCCCATTCACCCCTCCACTTT.

Concerning this clonotype: This sequence may be a read error, since a much larger clone differs from it by one base. V and J are TRBV7-9 and TRBJ1-1; 9 bases fit TRBD1. The CDR3 sequence is 15 residues long. CDR1 and CDR2 from the germline V gene are SEHNR and FQNEAQ (reference sequence). CDR3 in DNA: TGTGGCAGCAGTTCCTGGGGACAGGGGAACACTGAAGCTTTCTTT. Translated: CGSSSWGQGNTEAFF.

This clonotype has a handful of counts. The CDR3 coding sequence is TGCAGTGCTAGTCCAAAAAAAGAGACCCAGTACTTC. Its protein product is CSASPKKETQYF. The V gene is TRBV20-1, the J gene TRBJ2-5; no definite D call. The germline V gene has CDR1 DFQATT and CDR2 SNEGSKA (reference sequence). The ends were cut back, 3 bases at V and 3 bases at J, with 8 bases in the middle. This CDR3 spans 12 amino acids.

This chain connects TRBV6-2 or TRBV6-3 to TRBJ2-7, with 12 bases aligning to TRBD1. This CDR3 is 18 amino acids long. J was trimmed by 4 bases and V by 0 bases; bases with no gene match: 10. Germline V gene lookup returns CDR1 MNHEY and CDR2 SVGEGT. Here the CDR3 reads CASSYSGPGTGGGYEQYF. CDR3 sequence (DNA): TGTGCCAGCAGTTACTCTGGACCGGGGACAGGGGGCGGTTACGAGCAGTACTTC.

This rearrangement joins TRBV28 to TRBJ1-6; TRBD1 agrees at 8 bases. The CDR3 has 15 amino acids. CDR1 MDHEN and CDR2 SYDVKM come from the germline V gene. The junction had 9 bases not matched to a gene; V was cut back by 5 bases and J by 9 bases. CDR3 protein: CASSTGTGFVSPLHF. DNA of the CDR3: TGTGCCAGCAGTACCGGGACAGGCTTTGTTTCACCCCTCCACTTT. Full variable domain (outside the CDR3, taken from reference TRBV28 and TRBJ1-6): DVKVTQSSRYLVKRTGEKVFLECVQDMDHENMFWYRQDPGLGLRLIYFSYDVKMKEKGDIPEGYSVSREKKERFSLILESASTNQTSMYLCASSTGTGFVSPLHFGNGTRLTVT.

The chain combines TRBV2 with TRBJ2-7, with D tentatively TRBD2 (5 bases). Deletions cut 8 bases from V and 3 bases from J, with 14 bases between. CDR3 length: 13 residues. Looked up from germline, CDR1 is SNHLY and CDR2 is FYNNEI. The CDR3 DNA reads as TGTGCCAGCCAGGATATTGGACTCTACGAGCAGTACTTC. As protein: CASQDIGLYEQYF.

CDR3 sequence: CASSPIGTAYNSPLHF. In DNA, the CDR3 is TGTGCCAGCAGCCCTATTGGGACAGCCTATAATTCACCCCTCCACTTT. The gene calls are TRBV28 and TRBJ1-6, with 7 nucleotides matching TRBD1. CDR3 length: 16 residues. V shed 6 bases and J 2 bases; nucleotides not matched to a gene: 7. Germline CDR1 reads MDHEN; CDR2 reads SYDVKM.

At least ten counts were recorded for this clonotype. V and J are TRBV6-2 or TRBV6-3 and TRBJ1-5, with D unresolved. Germline V gives CDR1 MNHEY, CDR2 SVGEGT. CDR3 length: 14 amino acids. V was pared by 6 bases and J by 0 bases, with 9 bases between. The CDR3 bases are TGTGCCAGCAGGCGCGATAATAGCAATCAGCCCCAGCATTTT. Protein: CASRRDNSNQPQHF.

This clonotype was found many times. The rearrangement uses TRBV11-2 and TRBJ2-5; tentative D call: TRBD2 (5 bases). Germline assignment: CDR1 SGHAT and CDR2 FQNNGV. The CDR3 totals 14 residues. Trimming took off 4 bases at V and 5 bases at J, with 14 bases between the two ends. DNA for the CDR3: TGTGCCAGCAGCTCCGCTCGGGGATGGGAGACCCAGTACTTC. Its translation: CASSSARGWETQYF. Combining the CDR3 with reference TRBV11-2 and TRBJ2-5 gives the whole variable domain EAGVAQSPRYKIIEKRQSVAFWCNPISGHATLYWYQQILGQGPKLLIQFQNNGVVDDSQLPKDRFSAERLKGVDSTLKIQPAKLEDSAVYLCASSSARGWETQYFGPGTRLLVL.

This clonotype appeared many times. V is TRBV11-2 and J is TRBJ1-3; TRBD1 matches 7 bases. The J segment lost 0 bases and the V segment lost 4 bases, leaving 9 bases of the junction unmatched. This CDR3 is built from 17 residues. From germline, CDR1 is SGHAT and CDR2 FQNNGV. CDR3 in amino acids: CASSSRPRDSSGNTIYF. CDR3 DNA: TGTGCCAGCAGCTCCCGACCTCGGGACAGCTCTGGAAACACCATATATTTT.

The sample holds many counts of this clonotype. This chain connects TRBV27 to TRBJ1-2; TRBD1 agrees at 7 bases. The CDR3 runs to 15 residues. The V and J ends lost 5 bases and 4 bases, in that order; junction bases with no gene match: 10. Germline CDR1 MNHEY, CDR2 SMNVEV (reference sequence). The CDR3 is CASSKQGGQGYGYTF. CDR3 bases: TGTGCCAGCAGTAAACAAGGGGGCCAGGGCTATGGCTACACCTTC.

The V call is TRBV12-3 or TRBV12-4, the J call TRBJ1-1; D gene ambiguous. This CDR3 contains 13 residues. V dropped 7 bases and J dropped 10 bases, with 19 bases sitting between them. CDR3 loop: CASNSGAWIGAFF. Written as DNA, the CDR3 is TGTGCCAGCAATTCCGGAGCGTGGATAGGAGCTTTCTTT.